This T cell receptor beta chain was profiled in a study of T cells after yellow fever vaccination. The wider study: SMART-Seq v4 Ultra Low Input prepared the low-cell-number fractions. Study-wide results and caveats: On re-exposure, the response was weaker but peaked faster, at day 5 versus 15. Of the clonotypes, a small share occurred in both CD4 and CD8 compartments. Booster samples showed a return of most primary-vaccination clones (roughly 95% CD4, about 87% CD8).

This clonotype was seen repeatedly, ten times or more. No antigen is known for it. TCRdb re-derived calls from the 5' RACE reads in MiXCR, one entry per CDR3 protein. The repertoire holds about 340,000 distinct CDR3 sequences, with about 4% as singletons. Germline V CDR1 and CDR2: SGHRS, YFSETQ. Trimming cost V 4 bases and J 5 bases, with 15 bases left between them. This CDR3 has 14 residues. The chain joins TRBV5-1 to TRBJ2-5; D not certain. The TCR sequence derives from a man younger than 30 who received the YFV17D yellow fever vaccine. Source: PBMCs, taken 5 days after the yellow fever booster vaccination. This CDR3 is CASSGRPGVETQYF. The CDR3, as DNA: TGCGCCAGCAGCGGGCGACCGGGCGTTGAGACCCAGTACTTC. Looking up the rest from reference TRBV5-1 and TRBJ2-5 gives the full variable domain: KAGVTQTPRYLIKTRGQQVTLSCSPISGHRSVSWYQQTPGQGLQFLFEYFSETQRNKGNFPGRFSGRQFSNSRSEMNVSTLELGDSALYLCASSGRPGVETQYFGPGTRLLVL.